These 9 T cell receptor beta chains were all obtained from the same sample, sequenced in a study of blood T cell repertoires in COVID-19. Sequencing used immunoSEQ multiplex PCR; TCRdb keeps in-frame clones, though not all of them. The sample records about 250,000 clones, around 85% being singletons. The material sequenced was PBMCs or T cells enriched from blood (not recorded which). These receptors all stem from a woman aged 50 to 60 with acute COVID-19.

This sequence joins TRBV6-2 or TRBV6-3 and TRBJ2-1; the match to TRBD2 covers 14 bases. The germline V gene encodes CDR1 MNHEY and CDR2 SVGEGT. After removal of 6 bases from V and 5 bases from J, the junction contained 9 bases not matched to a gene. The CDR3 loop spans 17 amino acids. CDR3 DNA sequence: TGTGCCAGCAGCGGACTAGCGGGGGGCCCTATCCACAATGAGCAGTTCTTC. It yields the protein CASSGLAGGPIHNEQFF.

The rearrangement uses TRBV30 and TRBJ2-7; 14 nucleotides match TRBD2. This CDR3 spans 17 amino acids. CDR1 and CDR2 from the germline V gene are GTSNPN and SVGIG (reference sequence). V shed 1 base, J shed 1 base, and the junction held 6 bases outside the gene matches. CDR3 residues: CAWSAGTSGGSSYEQYF. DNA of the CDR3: TGTGCCTGGAGTGCCGGGACTAGCGGGGGTTCGTCCTACGAGCAGTACTTC. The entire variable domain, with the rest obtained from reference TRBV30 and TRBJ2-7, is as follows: SQTIHQWPATLVQPVGSPLSLECTVEGTSNPNLYWYRQAAGRGLQLLFYSVGIGQISSEVPQNLSASRPQDRQFILSSKKLLLSDSGFYLCAWSAGTSGGSSYEQYFGPGTRLTVT.

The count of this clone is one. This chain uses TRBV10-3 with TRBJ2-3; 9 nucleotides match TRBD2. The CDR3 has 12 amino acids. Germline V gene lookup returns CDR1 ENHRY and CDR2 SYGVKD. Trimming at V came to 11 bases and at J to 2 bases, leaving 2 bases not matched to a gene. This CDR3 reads CASSGATDTQYF. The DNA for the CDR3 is TGTGCCTCTAGCGGGGCCACAGATACGCAGTATTTT.

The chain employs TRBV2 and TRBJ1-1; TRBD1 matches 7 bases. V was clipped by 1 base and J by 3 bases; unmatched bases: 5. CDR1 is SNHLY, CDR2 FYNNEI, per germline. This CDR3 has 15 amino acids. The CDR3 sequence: CASSEVDTGDTEAFF. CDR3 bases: TGTGCCAGCAGTGAAGTCGATACAGGGGACACTGAAGCTTTCTTT. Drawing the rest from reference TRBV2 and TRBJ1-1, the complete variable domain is EPEVTQTPSHQVTQMGQEVILRCVPISNHLYFYWYRQILGQKVEFLVSFYNNEISEKSEIFDDQFSVERPDGSNFTLKIRSTKLEDSAMYFCASSEVDTGDTEAFFGQGTRLTVV.

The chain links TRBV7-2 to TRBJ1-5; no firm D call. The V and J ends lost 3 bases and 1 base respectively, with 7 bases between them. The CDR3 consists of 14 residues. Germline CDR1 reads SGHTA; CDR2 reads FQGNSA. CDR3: CASSFLGSNQPQHF. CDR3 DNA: TGTGCCAGCAGCTTCTTGGGCAGCAATCAGCCCCAGCATTTT.

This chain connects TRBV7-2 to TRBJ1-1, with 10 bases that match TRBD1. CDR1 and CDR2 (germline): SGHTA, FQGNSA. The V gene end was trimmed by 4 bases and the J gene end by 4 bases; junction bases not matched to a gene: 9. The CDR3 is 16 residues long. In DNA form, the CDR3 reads TGTGCCAGCAGCTCTTGGACAGGGGGGGACGGCACTGAAGCTTTCTTT. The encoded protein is CASSSWTGGDGTEAFF.

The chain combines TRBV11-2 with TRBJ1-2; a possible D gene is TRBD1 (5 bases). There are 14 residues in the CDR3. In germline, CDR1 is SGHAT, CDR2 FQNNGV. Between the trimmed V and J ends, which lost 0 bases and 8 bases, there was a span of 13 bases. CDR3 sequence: CASSLDQGVRGYTF. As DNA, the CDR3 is TGTGCCAGCAGCTTAGACCAGGGTGTGAGAGGCTACACCTTC. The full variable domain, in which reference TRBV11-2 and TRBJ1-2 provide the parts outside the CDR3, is EAGVAQSPRYKIIEKRQSVAFWCNPISGHATLYWYQQILGQGPKLLIQFQNNGVVDDSQLPKDRFSAERLKGVDSTLKIQPAKLEDSAVYLCASSLDQGVRGYTFGSGTRLTVV.

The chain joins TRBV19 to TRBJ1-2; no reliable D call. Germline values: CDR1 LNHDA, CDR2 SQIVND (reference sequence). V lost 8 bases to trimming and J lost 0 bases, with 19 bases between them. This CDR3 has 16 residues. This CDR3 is CASQPGFLTANYGYTF. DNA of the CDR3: TGTGCCAGTCAACCGGGATTTCTTACGGCTAACTATGGCTACACCTTC.

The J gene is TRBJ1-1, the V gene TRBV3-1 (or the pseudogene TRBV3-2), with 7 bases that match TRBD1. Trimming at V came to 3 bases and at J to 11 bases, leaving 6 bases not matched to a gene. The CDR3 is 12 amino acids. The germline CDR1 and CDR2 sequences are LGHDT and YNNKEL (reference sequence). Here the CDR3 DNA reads TGTGCCAGCAGCCAGAGGGGGCGTCGGGCTTTCTTT. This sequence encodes CASSQRGRRAFF.